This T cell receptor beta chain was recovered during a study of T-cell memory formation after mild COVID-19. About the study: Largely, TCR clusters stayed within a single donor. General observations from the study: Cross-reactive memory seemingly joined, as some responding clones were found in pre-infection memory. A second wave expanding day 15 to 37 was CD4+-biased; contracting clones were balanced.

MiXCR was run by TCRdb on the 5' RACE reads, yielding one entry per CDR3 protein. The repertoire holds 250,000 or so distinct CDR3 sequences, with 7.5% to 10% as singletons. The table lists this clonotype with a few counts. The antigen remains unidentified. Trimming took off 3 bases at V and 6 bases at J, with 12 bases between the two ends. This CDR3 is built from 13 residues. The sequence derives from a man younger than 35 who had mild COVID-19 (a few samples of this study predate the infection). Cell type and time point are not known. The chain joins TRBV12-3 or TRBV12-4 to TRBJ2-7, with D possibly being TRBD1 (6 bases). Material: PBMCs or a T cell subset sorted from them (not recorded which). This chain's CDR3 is CASSLGRGFEQYV. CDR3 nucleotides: TGTGCCAGCAGTTTGGGCAGGGGCTTCGAGCAGTACGTC.